This T cell receptor (beta chain) was sequenced for a study of neoadjuvant anti-PD-1 for oral cavity cancer. The wider study: Non-progressing patients received a fourth nivolumab dose near day 43, then surgery on days 50-56.

Time point noted: after neoadjuvant nivolumab, at surgical resection. Blood cells were analyzed directly, without culture or expansion. Blood libraries mostly used roughly 0.5 ug genomic DNA, six replicates each. TCRdb's table, derived via immunoSEQ multiplex PCR, lists solely in-frame clones and lacks some. The table has approximately 13,000 clones, 60% to 80% seen once. The length of the CDR3 is 15 residues. Germline values: CDR1 SGHRS, CDR2 YFSETQ. V was trimmed by 0 bases and J by 4 bases, leaving 10 bases between them. Material: PBMCs, obtained after nivolumab (anti-PD-1) treatment. The chain recombines TRBV5-1 with TRBJ1-4; D gene unclear. The sequence came from a person aged 35 to 85 with oral cavity squamous cell carcinoma. The CDR3 region is CASSLAAGLNEKLFF. The CDR3 DNA follows: TGCGCCAGCAGCTTGGCTGCAGGCCTTAATGAAAAACTGTTTTTT.